The 15 T cell receptor beta chains below were found in one sample sequenced in a study of blood T cells in healthy people across ages (dated by TCRdb to between 2014 and 2017). Receptor amplification or capture employed 5' RACE. The instrument given in TCRdb is Illumina HiSeq 2500. The second PCR ran for roughly 7 to 12 cycles and used a J-beta primer mix along with a sample-barcoded 5' primer. In TCRdb, the public reads were trimmed at Q25 with fastp and aligned with MiXCR, with productive beta chains retained. Each CDR3 protein appears once, grouped with its most common genes and DNA. In all, the sample holds about 780,000 distinct CDR3 sequences, and more than 35% of those were seen once. 18% of the sample comes from the top ten. The material sequenced was blood. The receptors were sampled from a man older than 75 in good health.

A word on this clonotype: Germline is not matched at one junction end, which may reflect a read error. The chain couples TRBV4-3 to TRBJ1-2; D gene ambiguous. The CDR3 runs to 14 residues. The V gene's germline CDR1 is LGHNA and CDR2 YSLEER. The CDR3, as DNA: TGCGCCAGCGGCCAAGATGGTAAAGGGCGAGGCTACACCTTC. It codes for CASGQDGKGRGYTF.

The DNA of the CDR3 is TGTGCCAGCACGGGACTAGCGGACTCCTACAATGAGCAGTTCTTC. It translates to CASTGLADSYNEQFF. The chain is built from TRBV12-3 or TRBV12-4 and TRBJ2-1; 11 positions match TRBD2. J gave up 0 bases and V 7 bases, and 2 bases lay outside the gene matches. This CDR3 has 15 amino acids.

The chain links TRBV7-2 to TRBJ1-4, with D uncertain. The V gene lost 0 bases and the J gene lost 5 bases, with 10 bases spanning the gap. Germline V gene lookup returns CDR1 SGHTA and CDR2 FQGNSA. This CDR3 is 15 amino acids long. The CDR3 region is CASSLAGQENEKLFF. The CDR3 nucleotides read TGTGCCAGCAGCTTAGCGGGCCAGGAGAATGAAAAACTGTTTTTT.

Details on this clonotype: This could be a read error, since a much larger clone is one nucleotide away. The chain has TRBV7-3 and TRBJ2-3; 7 bases line up with TRBD2. CDR3 length: 15 residues. Germline CDR1 reads SGHTA; CDR2 reads FQGTGA. V was pared by 4 bases and J by 3 bases, with 7 bases of the junction left unmatched. The CDR3 coding sequence is TGTGCCAGCAGCTCCAGACCAGCGGGGACAGATACGCAGTATTTT. This translates into CASSSRPAGTDTQYF.

V usage is TRBV20-1 and J usage is TRBJ1-2, with TRBD1 as a possible D gene (6 bases). Trimming shortened V by 8 bases and J by 4 bases, and 14 bases separated the two germline ends. This CDR3 is built from 12 residues. Germline V gene data show CDR1 as DFQATT and CDR2 as SNEGSKA (reference sequence). CDR3 sequence (DNA): TGCAGTTCGACAGGCCGTAGCTATGGCTACACCTTC. Translated: CSSTGRSYGYTF.

This clonotype appeared a single time. The chain joins TRBV14 to TRBJ2-5; 9 bases are a match to TRBD1. The CDR3 contains 15 residues. V lost 3 bases and J lost 5; bases outside the gene matches: 7. Germline CDR1 reads SGHDN; CDR2 reads FVKESK. The CDR3 DNA reads as TGTGCCAGCAGCCAGGGACAGGGCTGGTGGGAGACCCAGTACTTC. This sequence encodes CASSQGQGWWETQYF. Looking up the rest from reference TRBV14 and TRBJ2-5 gives the full variable domain: EAGVTQFPSHSVIEKGQTVTLRCDPISGHDNLYWYRRVMGKEIKFLLHFVKESKQDESGMPNNRFLAERTGGTYSTLKVQPAELEDSGVYFCASSQGQGWWETQYFGPGTRLLVL.

This clonotype occurred a few times. The CDR3 reads CATSRDGGNQNIQYF. CDR3 bases: TGTGCCACCAGCAGAGATGGAGGGAATCAAAACATTCAGTACTTC. V is TRBV15 and J is TRBJ2-4, with D possibly matching TRBD2 (6 bases). This CDR3 has 15 residues. CDR1 is LNHNV, CDR2 YYDKDF, per germline (reference sequence). The V gene lost 0 bases and the J gene lost 5 bases, with 11 bases spanning the gap.

The V and J genes are TRBV5-5 and TRBJ2-1, with TRBD2 matching over 9 bases. With V trimmed by 0 bases and J by 9 bases, 4 bases remained unmatched. CDR3 size: 14 residues. Germline V gene lookup returns CDR1 SGHKS and CDR2 YYEKEE (reference sequence). CDR3 region: CASSLDPAGGEQFF. The CDR3 DNA reads TGTGCCAGCAGCTTGGATCCAGCGGGAGGTGAGCAGTTCTTC.

This chain connects TRBV9 to TRBJ2-2; D tentatively fits TRBD1 or TRBD2 (5 bases each). The germline V gene encodes CDR1 SGDLS and CDR2 YYNGEE. There are 15 residues in the CDR3. The ends were cut back, 0 bases at V and 3 bases at J, with 9 bases in the middle. The CDR3 loop reads CASSVDGGHTGELFF. The DNA of the CDR3 is TGTGCCAGCAGCGTAGATGGGGGACACACCGGGGAGCTGTTTTTT.

This clonotype has just a few counts. This chain links TRBV12-3 or TRBV12-4 with TRBJ2-1; D may be TRBD1 (6 bases). The CDR3 has 15 amino acids. Deletions cut 5 bases from V and 7 bases from J, with 18 bases between. CDR3 coding DNA: TGTGCCAGCAGTACCACAGGGTATGGTAGGAATGAGCAGTTCTTC. It encodes CASSTTGYGRNEQFF.

The chain combines TRBV27 with TRBJ2-7; TRBD2 matches at 8 bases. The V gene end was trimmed by 6 bases and the J gene end by 5 bases; junction bases not matched to a gene: 9. This CDR3 contains 14 residues. Germline lookup yields CDR1 MNHEY and CDR2 SMNVEV (reference sequence). In DNA form, the CDR3 reads TGTGCCAGCAGACCCTCGGGAGGGGGAGACGAGCAGTACTTC. Translated: CASRPSGGGDEQYF.

CDR3 residues: CSAIGGSRSDTQYF. In DNA form, the CDR3 reads TGCAGTGCGATCGGCGGGAGTAGATCAGATACGCAGTATTTT. The rearrangement links TRBV20-1 to TRBJ2-3, with 7 bases aligning to TRBD2. The length of the CDR3 is 14 residues. From germline, CDR1 is DFQATT and CDR2 SNEGSKA (reference sequence). Trimming removed 6 bases from V and 4 bases from J; junction bases left unmatched: 10.

The rearrangement links TRBV7-2 to TRBJ2-3; D gene unclear. Trimming cost V 5 bases and J 10 bases, with 13 bases left between them. Germline CDR1 and CDR2: SGHTA and FQGNSA. There are 12 residues in the CDR3. CDR3 in DNA: TGTGCCAGCAGCGTTTTACTGAATGCGCAGTATTTT. Its protein is CASSVLLNAQYF.

This rearrangement joins TRBV5-1 to TRBJ2-7, with D perhaps given as TRBD1 or TRBD2 (5 bases each). CDR1 and CDR2 from the germline V gene are SGHRS and YFSETQ. There are 12 residues in the CDR3. V dropped 5 bases and J dropped 6 bases, with 12 bases sitting between them. CDR3 residues: CASSSGRIEQYF. In DNA, the CDR3 is TGCGCCAGCAGTTCGGGACGTATCGAGCAGTACTTC.

The chain is built from TRBV5-1 and TRBJ2-1; 10 nucleotides agree with TRBD1. Trimming cost V 4 bases and J 2 bases; bases outside gene matches: 3. The CDR3 extends over 15 amino acids. Germline V gene lookup returns CDR1 SGHRS and CDR2 YFSETQ. The CDR3 coding sequence is TGCGCCAGCAGCATAGGACAGGGGGCCTACAATGAGCAGTTCTTC. Amino acids: CASSIGQGAYNEQFF.